The 5 T cell receptor beta chains below were found in one sample sequenced in a study of control samples from healthy donors and cancer patients. Data came from immunoSEQ multiplex PCR; TCRdb stores just in-frame clones and leaves some out. The repertoire includes about 150,000 clones, approximately 93% of them detected once, and roughly 5.7% sits in the top ten. Sequencing was performed on blood. All receptors come from a man aged 18 to 29 in good health.

V usage is TRBV7-3 and J usage is TRBJ2-3; 11 positions match TRBD2. This CDR3 is 19 amino acids long. Germline V gene sequence: CDR1 SGHTA, CDR2 FQGTGA. V was pared by 1 base and J by 3 bases, with 12 bases of the junction left unmatched. The CDR3 loop reads CASSLKSPTSGSSTDTQYF. CDR3 DNA sequence: TGTGCCAGCAGCTTAAAGTCCCCAACTAGCGGGAGTTCGACAGATACGCAGTATTTT.

This clone was seen more than once but under ten times. This chain connects TRBV29-1 to TRBJ2-7, with a tentative D call TRBD1 (7 bases). Germline V gene lookup returns CDR1 SQVTM and CDR2 ANQGSEA. The CDR3 is 14 residues long. The V end was cut by 3 bases, the J end by 0 bases, with 12 bases between. CDR3 sequence reads: CSVDGGTDSYEQYF. The CDR3 DNA reads as TGCAGCGTTGATGGGGGGACAGACTCCTACGAGCAGTACTTC.

The chain recombines TRBV3-1 (or the pseudogene TRBV3-2) with TRBJ1-1; 7 nucleotides align to TRBD1. The CDR3 contains 14 residues. V trimming: 8 bases; J trimming: 0 bases; junction bases outside the gene matches: 6. The germline gives CDR1 LGHDT, CDR2 YNNKEL (reference sequence). Here the CDR3 DNA reads TGTGCCAGCGGGACAGCCCTAATGAACACTGAAGCTTTCTTT. Translating it yields CASGTALMNTEAFF.

The rearrangement uses TRBV5-1 and TRBJ2-6; D unresolved. V was cut by 7 bases and J by 0 bases, with 11 bases left in between. Germline V gives CDR1 SGHRS, CDR2 YFSETQ. The CDR3 sequence is 15 residues long. DNA for the CDR3: TGCGCCAGCGCCGACTGGAGCTCTGGGGCCAACGTCCTGACTTTC. It is translated as CASADWSSGANVLTF.

J is TRBJ2-5 and V is TRBV5-1, with 10 bases fitting TRBD2. CDR3 length equals 18 residues. With 2 bases clipped from V and 0 bases from J, the junction kept 10 bases outside the gene matches. CDR1 and CDR2 (germline): SGHRS, YFSETQ. This CDR3 is CASSFGWTSGPYQETQYF. The DNA of the CDR3 is TGCGCCAGCAGCTTCGGTTGGACTAGCGGACCGTACCAAGAGACCCAGTACTTC. The full variable domain, rest sourced from reference TRBV5-1 and TRBJ2-5, is KAGVTQTPRYLIKTRGQQVTLSCSPISGHRSVSWYQQTPGQGLQFLFEYFSETQRNKGNFPGRFSGRQFSNSRSEMNVSTLELGDSALYLCASSFGWTSGPYQETQYFGPGTRLLVL.